A single sample is the source of the 21 T cell receptor beta chains below, sequenced in a study of T cell clonality in common variable immunodeficiency. Overall study findings and caveats: In common variable immunodeficiency, TCR beta chains reportedly carried fewer deletions and N-nucleotide insertions.

Only in-frame clones appear in the TCRdb table, and some are missing; sequencing was by immunoSEQ multiplex PCR. The specimen gives about 23,000 clones without singletons; the ten biggest hold roughly 9%. The antigens for these receptors are not known. Sequencing was carried out using peripheral blood mononuclear cells. The source of these receptors is a human donor with common variable immunodeficiency.

This clone is judged medium-sized (0.01 to 0.1%). Sequencing ends 3 residues short of the CDR3 end; the germline J gene provides the rest. V gene TRBV7-9 combines with J gene TRBJ2-5, with unresolved D. This CDR3 has 12 amino acids. Germline loops: CDR1 SEHNR, CDR2 FQNEAQ (reference sequence). The germline V and J ends were trimmed by 4 bases and 3 bases, with 6 bases remaining between them. CDR3 DNA, as far as it was read: TGTGCCAGCAGCTCCCAGGAAGAGACC. Residues: CASSSQEET. The whole CDR3 is CASSSQEETQYF.

This clone was seen ten or more times. The read finishes 3 residues shy of the CDR3 end, and the germline J gene is used to complete it. This sequence joins TRBV18 and TRBJ2-1, with D uncertain. Germline V gives CDR1 KGHSH, CDR2 LQKENI. Trimming shortened V by 1 base and J by 6 bases, and 13 bases separated the two germline ends. CDR3 length: 15 amino acids. The CDR3 reads CASSPREIKSNEQFF. The covered CDR3 bases are TGTGCCAGCTCACCACGCGAGATCAAAAGCAATGAG.

This clone has at least ten counts. The observed sequence ends 3 residues before the CDR3 terminus, with the missing tail filled in from the germline J gene. The chain couples TRBV20-1 to TRBJ1-1, with TRBD1 as a possible D gene (5 bases). Germline V CDR1 and CDR2: DFQATT, SNEGSKA (reference sequence). CDR3 size: 14 residues. V lost 1 base and J lost 1, with 10 bases in between. The CDR3 protein is CSARGGGENTEAFF. The DNA read from the CDR3 is TGCAGTGCTAGAGGGGGGGGAGAGAACACTGAA.

Ten or more counts support this clone. The read is 3 residues too short to cover the CDR3 end, so that end is filled in from the germline J gene. V is TRBV18 and J is TRBJ1-5, with D possibly matching TRBD1 (5 bases). The germline V gene encodes CDR1 KGHSH and CDR2 LQKENI. This CDR3 comprises 14 residues. V gave up 5 bases and J gave up 6 bases, with 14 bases separating them. CDR3 region: CASSRQGIGQPQHF. The CDR3 DNA, read in part, is TGTGCCAGCTCAAGGCAGGGTATAGGTCAGCCC. Variable domain in full (rest from reference TRBV18 and TRBJ1-5): NAGVMQNPRHLVRRRGQEARLRCSPMKGHSHVYWYRQLPEEGLKFMVYLQKENIIDESGMPKERFSAEFPKEGPSILRIQQVVRGDSAAYFCASSRQGIGQPQHFGDGTRLSIL.

This clone was observed at least ten times. The CDR3 end falls 3 residues outside the read, so it is completed with the germline J gene. The chain couples TRBV4-1 to TRBJ2-1; 8 bases agree with TRBD2. With V trimmed by 1 base and J by 8 bases, 13 bases remained unmatched. Germline V gene sequence: CDR1 MGHRA, CDR2 YSYEKL. The CDR3 covers 17 residues. The part of the CDR3 DNA that was read is TGCGCCAGCAGCCAAGCCCGTACGGCGGGGGGCGGGGATGAG. It yields the protein CASSQARTAGGGDE. The CDR3 in full is CASSQARTAGGGDEQFF.

As for this clone: The read halts 3 residues ahead of the CDR3 end, with the missing end drawn from the germline J gene. The chain joins TRBV18 to TRBJ1-3, with TRBD1 as a possible D gene (6 bases). V was pared by 4 bases and J by 2 bases, with 15 bases between. The CDR3 length is 16 residues. Germline V gene lookup returns CDR1 KGHSH and CDR2 LQKENI. CDR3 DNA (partial): TGTGCCAGCTCACTTACCGGGACATCACCTGGAAACACC. Translation: CASSLTGTSPGNT. The whole CDR3 protein is CASSLTGTSPGNTIYF.

This clone appeared many times. The CDR3 end lies 3 residues beyond the end of the read and is filled in from the germline J gene. In the same sample, other DNA sequences code for this CDR3. The chain employs TRBV30 and TRBJ2-1, with D unresolved. V gave up 0 bases and J gave up 6 bases, with 6 bases separating them. Germline loops: CDR1 GTSNPN, CDR2 SVGIG (reference sequence). There are 12 residues in the CDR3. The sequenced part of the CDR3 DNA is TGTGCCTGGAGTGTATCAGGCAATGAG. It encodes CAWSVSGNE. The entire CDR3 reads CAWSVSGNEQFF.

This clone has a handful of counts. The read is 3 residues too short to cover the CDR3 end, so that end is filled in from the germline J gene. The chain joins TRBV20-1 to TRBJ2-1; 7 nucleotides agree with TRBD2. In germline, CDR1 is DFQATT, CDR2 SNEGSKA (reference sequence). The CDR3 contains 16 residues. V lost 0 bases to trimming and J lost 2 bases; unmatched junction nucleotides: 7. The part of the CDR3 DNA that was read is TGCAGTGCTAGAGAACTAGGGAGGGCAGCCTACAATGAG. Translating gives CSARELGRAAYNE. The full CDR3 sequence reads CSARELGRAAYNEQFF.

Remarks on this clone: The sequence runs out 3 residues before the end of the CDR3; the remainder is reconstructed from the germline J gene. The gene calls are TRBV7-3 and TRBJ1-1; 8 bases agree with TRBD1. The germline gives CDR1 SGHTA, CDR2 FQGTGA. With V trimmed by 3 bases and J by 5 bases, 8 bases remained unmatched. The CDR3 loop spans 15 amino acids. The CDR3 DNA, read in part, is TGTGCCAGCAGCTTCCCAGGACAGGGTTCTACTGAA. Encoded protein: CASSFPGQGSTE. The CDR3 reads in full as CASSFPGQGSTEAFF. The variable domain in full, completed from reference TRBV7-3 and TRBJ1-1, reads GAGVSQTPSNKVTEKGKYVELRCDPISGHTALYWYRQSLGQGPEFLIYFQGTGAADDSGLPNDRFFAVRPEGSVSTLKIQRTERGDSAVYLCASSFPGQGSTEAFFGQGTRLTVV.

This clone was counted ten times or more. The CDR3 end falls 3 residues outside the read, so it is completed with the germline J gene. The genes are TRBV5-5 and TRBJ1-2, with 9 positions matching TRBD1. The CDR3 length is 14 residues. Germline CDR1 and CDR2: SGHKS and YYEKEE (reference sequence). J lost 7 bases, V lost 3 bases, and 7 bases had no gene match. The CDR3 protein is CASSSEQGASGYTF. The CDR3 bases that were read are TGTGCCAGCAGCTCAGAACAGGGGGCTAGTGGC.

This clone was found many times. The read halts 3 residues ahead of the CDR3 end, with the missing end drawn from the germline J gene. The chain is built from TRBV20-1 and TRBJ1-1; 7 bases are shared with TRBD1. The germline CDR1 and CDR2 sequences are DFQATT and SNEGSKA (reference sequence). After removal of 0 bases from V and 4 bases from J, the junction contained 8 bases not matched to a gene. The CDR3 contains 15 residues. The sequenced CDR3 bases are TGCAGTGCTAGAGACTTCCCGGGACAGTTCACTGAA. It specifies CSARDFPGQFTE. The complete CDR3 sequence is CSARDFPGQFTEAFF.

This clone was found a few times. The read comes to an end 3 residues before the CDR3 does, leaving the germline J gene to fill in the end. The chain has TRBV19 and TRBJ2-3, with a tentative D call TRBD2 (5 bases). This CDR3 spans 16 amino acids. V shed 0 bases and J shed 4 bases, with 14 bases lying between them. The germline CDR1 and CDR2 sequences are LNHDA and SQIVND (reference sequence). CDR3: CASSIDLSQRADTQYF. The covered CDR3 bases are TGTGCCAGTAGTATAGATCTGAGTCAGAGGGCAGATACG.

The table lists this clone with a few counts. The DNA ends 3 residues before the CDR3 does, and the rest of the CDR3 is filled in from the germline J gene. The chain employs TRBV2 and TRBJ1-4; maybe TRBD1 (5 bases). V was clipped by 8 bases and J by 7 bases, with 17 bases between them. Looked up from germline, CDR1 is SNHLY and CDR2 is FYNNEI. The CDR3 is 14 residues long. The CDR3 protein is CASGRTRYGEKLFF. The CDR3 bases that were read are TGTGCCAGCGGGAGGACAAGATATGGTGAAAAA.

The sample holds many counts of this clone. The CDR3 goes on 3 residues after the read ends, and that part is filled in from the germline J gene. The chain links TRBV7-3 to TRBJ2-3; 8 nucleotides match TRBD2. The CDR3 is 16 residues long. Trimming removed 2 bases from V and 0 bases from J; junction bases left unmatched: 4. Germline loops: CDR1 SGHTA, CDR2 FQGTGA. Incomplete CDR3 DNA: TGTGCCAGCAGCTTAGGTATAGCGGGGAGCACAGATACG. Residues: CASSLGIAGSTDT. The full CDR3 protein is CASSLGIAGSTDTQYF.

This clone was counted ten times or more. The CDR3 extends 3 residues past the end of the read, so its final part is completed from the germline J gene. The chain links TRBV30 to TRBJ2-3; 11 bases map to TRBD2. The CDR3 has 15 residues. The germline gives CDR1 GTSNPN, CDR2 SVGIG (reference sequence). V was pared by 3 bases and J by 5 bases, with 7 bases of the junction left unmatched. CDR3 bases read: TGTGCCTGGAGACTACTAGCGGGAGTAGAAGATACG. Residues: CAWRLLAGVEDT. The entire CDR3 sequence reads CAWRLLAGVEDTQYF.

This clone was picked up a small number of times. The CDR3 goes on 3 residues after the read ends, and that part is filled in from the germline J gene. The chain links TRBV5-1 to TRBJ1-2, with 7 bases identical to TRBD1. The CDR3 has 15 amino acids. J lost 3 bases, V lost 0 bases, and 5 bases had no gene match. Germline assignment: CDR1 SGHRS and CDR2 YFSETQ. The CDR3: CASSLAFGTDYGYTF. The CDR3 DNA, read in part, is TGCGCCAGCAGCTTGGCGTTTGGGACAGACTATGGC.

This clone has more than one count but fewer than ten. The read is 3 residues too short to cover the CDR3 end, so that end is filled in from the germline J gene. The rearrangement joins TRBV7-6 to TRBJ2-5; 14 bases are shared with TRBD2. V dropped 5 bases and J dropped 4; count of bases not matched to a gene: 6. CDR3 length: 16 amino acids. CDR1 is SGHVS, CDR2 FNYEAQ, per germline. CDR3 DNA (partial): TGTGCCAGCAGCCCAAGCGGGACTAGCGGGAGAGAGACC. Translating it yields CASSPSGTSGRET. The complete CDR3 sequence is CASSPSGTSGRETQYF.

In its sample, this clone was seen many times. The DNA ends 3 residues before the CDR3 does, and the rest of the CDR3 is filled in from the germline J gene. The chain combines TRBV2 with TRBJ2-7, with a tentative D call TRBD2 (6 bases). Trimming stripped 8 bases from V and 5 bases from J, with 16 bases between. The CDR3 has 13 residues. Germline V lookup: CDR1 SNHLY, CDR2 FYNNEI. The sequenced part of the CDR3 DNA is TGTGCCAGCCGCTCGGAGGGGAGCAACGAG. Translated: CASRSEGSNE. The CDR3 in its entirety is CASRSEGSNEQYF.

Of note for this clone: The DNA ends 3 residues before the CDR3 does, and the rest of the CDR3 is filled in from the germline J gene. This chain links TRBV2 with TRBJ2-7; TRBD2 matches 11 bases. The CDR3 has 14 amino acids. The ends lost 7 bases at V and 2 bases at J; junction bases unmatched: 4. Germline assignment: CDR1 SNHLY and CDR2 FYNNEI. This CDR3 is CASNPGLAAYEQYF. The CDR3 DNA, read in part, is TGTGCCAGCAATCCGGGACTAGCGGCCTACGAG.

This clone was seen more than once but under ten times. The CDR3 spells CAWSPGTENSPLHF. Incomplete CDR3 DNA: TGTGCCTGGAGTCCCGGGACAGAAAATTCACCC. The J gene is TRBJ1-6, the V gene TRBV30, with TRBD1 matching over 7 bases. The CDR3 goes on 3 residues after the read ends, and that part is filled in from the germline J gene. This CDR3 comprises 14 residues. Trimming cost V 2 bases and J 7 bases; bases outside gene matches: 5. Germline values: CDR1 GTSNPN, CDR2 SVGIG (reference sequence). The full variable domain, in which reference TRBV30 and TRBJ1-6 provide the parts outside the CDR3, is SQTIHQWPATLVQPVGSPLSLECTVEGTSNPNLYWYRQAAGRGLQLLFYSVGIGQISSEVPQNLSASRPQDRQFILSSKKLLLSDSGFYLCAWSPGTENSPLHFGNGTRLTVT.

The sample holds many counts of this clone. Read data end 3 residues before the CDR3 end; the end is taken from the germline J gene. The chain carries TRBV29-1 and TRBJ2-5; TRBD2 aligns across 14 bases. The V gene's germline CDR1 is SQVTM and CDR2 ANQGSEA. The CDR3 loop spans 16 amino acids. After removal of 5 bases from V and 1 base from J, the junction contained 6 bases not matched to a gene. The CDR3 DNA, read in part, is TGCAGCGTTTCCGGGACTAGCGGGAGTTCCCAAGAGACC. This translates into CSVSGTSGSSQET. The full CDR3 protein is CSVSGTSGSSQETQYF.